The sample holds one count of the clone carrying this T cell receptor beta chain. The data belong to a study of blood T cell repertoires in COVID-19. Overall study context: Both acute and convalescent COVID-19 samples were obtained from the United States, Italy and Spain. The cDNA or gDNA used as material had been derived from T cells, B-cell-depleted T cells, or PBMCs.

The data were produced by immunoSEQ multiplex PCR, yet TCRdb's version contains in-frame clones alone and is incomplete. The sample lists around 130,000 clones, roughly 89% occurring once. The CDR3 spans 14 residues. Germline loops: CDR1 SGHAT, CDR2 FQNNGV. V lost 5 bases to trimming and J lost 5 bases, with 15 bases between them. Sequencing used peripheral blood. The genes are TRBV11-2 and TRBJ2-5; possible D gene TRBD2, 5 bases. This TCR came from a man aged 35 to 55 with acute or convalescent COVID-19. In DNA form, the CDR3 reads TGTGCCAGCAGCCCCCGCCTCACGGGGGAGACCCAGTACTTC. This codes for CASSPRLTGETQYF.